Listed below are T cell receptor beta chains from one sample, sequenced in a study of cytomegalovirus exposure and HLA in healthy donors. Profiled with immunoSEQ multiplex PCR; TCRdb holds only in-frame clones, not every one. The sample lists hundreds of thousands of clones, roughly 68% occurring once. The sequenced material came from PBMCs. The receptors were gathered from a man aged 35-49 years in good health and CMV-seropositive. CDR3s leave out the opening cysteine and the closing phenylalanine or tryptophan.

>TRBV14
ASSQTDYNSPLH
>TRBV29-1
SVTLSGDRGFPYGYT
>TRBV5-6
ASSSNPGGEGEKLF
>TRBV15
ATSREIDRGLDGYT
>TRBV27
ASSLLSGANQPQH
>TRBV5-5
ASSPPGQGAYEQF
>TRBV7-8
ASSLEGGGAVTDTQY
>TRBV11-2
ASRLGLGAKAEAF
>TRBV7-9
ASSLAQGEKETQY
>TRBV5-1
ASSSGASSGLSSEQF
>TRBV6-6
AGGRVGRGELF
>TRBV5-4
ALTGGPNYGYT
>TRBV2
ASSASWSGNQPQH
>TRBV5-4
ASSSGGGRVDTQY
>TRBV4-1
ASSQAFQGQVKRQPQH
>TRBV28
ASSLAIGGGGETQY
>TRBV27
ASSAPGGTGSSYEQY
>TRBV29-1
SVDLGQGYEQY
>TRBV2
ASSTRQGCGYT
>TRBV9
ASSSRQNLTALDEQF
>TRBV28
ASSPHQTYEQY
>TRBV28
ASSLLTGGKDTQY